What follows are 25 T cell receptor beta chains derived from one specimen sequenced in a study of Ad26.COV2.S vaccination and SARS-CoV-2 variants. Treatment specified: approximately 18 received Ad26.COV2.S at low or high dose, single or two shots; about 5 received placebo; per-sample allocation not given. Day 63 after the first injection of vaccine or placebo was the sampling time. The data were produced by immunoSEQ multiplex PCR, yet TCRdb's version contains in-frame clones alone and is incomplete. The sample shows some 400,000 clones, approximately 90% of them seen only once. The input for sequencing was peripheral blood, taken in a trial of Ad26.COV2.S vaccine versus placebo. The receptor source for this set is a person between 18 and 65 years old who received the Ad26.COV2.S COVID-19 vaccine or a placebo.

The chain employs TRBV28 and TRBJ2-5; D may be TRBD2 (5 bases). Trimming left V 3 bases short and J 5 bases short, with 13 bases between. The CDR3 length is 14 residues. In germline, CDR1 is MDHEN, CDR2 SYDVKM. CDR3 in DNA: TGTGCCAGCAGTTTCTCGACGGCGGGTGAGACCCAGTACTTC. Translation gives CASSFSTAGETQYF.

This clone has just one count. V and J are TRBV2 and TRBJ1-4; no reliable D call. The V and J ends lost 6 bases and 6 bases respectively, with 17 bases between them. In germline, CDR1 is SNHLY, CDR2 FYNNEI. This CDR3 region has 15 residues. CDR3 region: CASRRRWTVDEKLFF. The CDR3 nucleotides are TGTGCCAGCAGAAGAAGGTGGACGGTCGATGAAAAACTGTTTTTT.

This clone was counted between two and nine times. The chain joins TRBV7-3 to TRBJ2-2, with no clear D. The CDR3 runs to 15 residues. Trimming pared 6 bases from V and 4 bases from J, leaving 15 bases between. The germline gives CDR1 SGHTA, CDR2 FQGTGA. The CDR3 loop is CASRSLSSGTGELFF. CDR3 nucleotides: TGTGCCAGCAGGTCCCTTTCATCGGGCACCGGGGAGCTGTTTTTT.

The DNA for the CDR3 is TGTGCCAGCAGCCCCGCGGGTGCTAACTATGGCTACACCTTC. Translating it yields CASSPAGANYGYTF. The J gene is TRBJ1-2, the V gene TRBV7-3; no reliable D call. Germline V CDR1 and CDR2: SGHTA, FQGTGA. CDR3 length: 14 amino acids. V lost 5 bases and J lost 0, with 10 bases in between.

The CDR3 DNA sequence: TGTGCCAGCAGTCTTCTTGACAGGGCCTACGAGCAGTACTTC. It is translated as CASSLLDRAYEQYF. V usage is TRBV6-5 and J usage is TRBJ2-7; 7 bases fit TRBD1. The germline V gene has CDR1 MNHEY and CDR2 SVGAGI. The V and J ends lost 5 bases and 2 bases, in that order; junction bases with no gene match: 6. CDR3 length equals 14 residues.

Concerning this clone: The same CDR3 can be traced to other DNA sequences in this sample. The chain is built from TRBV28 and TRBJ1-3; D gene uncertain. Germline V gene sequence: CDR1 MDHEN, CDR2 SYDVKM. Trimming removed 3 bases at V and 4 bases at J, with 4 bases between. This CDR3 is 12 amino acids long. The CDR3 protein is CASSFRGNTIYF. The CDR3 bases are TGTGCCAGCAGTTTCCGGGGAAACACCATATATTTT.

J is TRBJ2-7 and V is TRBV9; TRBD2 might be the D (5 bases). The V and J ends lost 0 bases and 4 bases respectively, with 23 bases between them. Germline lookup yields CDR1 SGDLS and CDR2 YYNGEE. This CDR3 region has 18 residues. The CDR3 DNA is TGTGCCAGCAGCGTAGTGGATATAGGGAGCATCAGGCGATACGAGCAGTACTTC. As protein: CASSVVDIGSIRRYEQYF.

The chain combines TRBV5-4 with TRBJ2-1, with TRBD2 matching over 10 bases. The CDR3 contains 16 residues. The V segment lost 6 bases and the J segment 8 bases; nucleotides outside the gene matches: 14. Germline CDR1 and CDR2: SGHNT and YYREEE (reference sequence). CDR3 DNA: TGTGCCAGCATCCCCGAGGGACTAGCGCCAGGCGATGAGCAGTTCTTC. Amino acid sequence: CASIPEGLAPGDEQFF.

V usage is TRBV5-4 and J usage is TRBJ2-3; TRBD1 matches 9 bases. The J segment lost 2 bases and the V segment lost 4 bases, leaving 5 bases of the junction unmatched. Germline loops: CDR1 SGHNT, CDR2 YYREEE (reference sequence). The length of the CDR3 is 15 residues. DNA of the CDR3: TGTGCCAGCAGCCCCGGGACAGGGTTCACAGATACGCAGTATTTT. This encodes CASSPGTGFTDTQYF. Supplemented by reference TRBV5-4 and TRBJ2-3, the full variable domain reads ETGVTQSPTHLIKTRGQQVTLRCSSQSGHNTVSWYQQALGQGPQFIFQYYREEENGRGNFPPRFSGLQFPNYSSELNVNALELDDSALYLCASSPGTGFTDTQYFGPGTRLTVL.

The rearrangement links TRBV6-1 to TRBJ2-7, with 10 bases matching TRBD1. Germline CDR1 is MNHNS and CDR2 is SASEGT. The CDR3 runs 16 residues. The J segment lost 3 bases and the V segment lost 2 bases, leaving 7 bases of the junction unmatched. As DNA, the CDR3 is TGTGCCAGCAGTGAAACCCCGGACAGGGGGGGCTACGAGCAGTACTTC. Amino acid sequence: CASSETPDRGGYEQYF.

The V gene is TRBV4-3, the J gene TRBJ2-2, with D maybe TRBD2 (5 bases). Trimming removed 1 base from V and 7 bases from J, with 16 bases in between. The germline V gene encodes CDR1 LGHNA and CDR2 YSLEER. CDR3 length: 16 residues. This CDR3 reads CASSQAMGRGNGELFF. In nucleotides, the CDR3 is TGCGCCAGCAGCCAAGCTATGGGTCGGGGTAACGGGGAGCTGTTTTTT.

V is TRBV24-1 and J is TRBJ2-1, with 7 bases that match TRBD2. The CDR3 length is 13 residues. The V and J ends lost 7 bases and 2 bases, in that order; junction bases with no gene match: 1. Germline values: CDR1 KGHDR, CDR2 SFDVKD. As DNA, the CDR3 is TGTGCCACCAGCGGGAGGCCCTACAATGAGCAGTTCTTC. Amino acid sequence: CATSGRPYNEQFF.

The chain carries TRBV5-8 and TRBJ2-7; 8 bases line up with TRBD2. The J segment lost 7 bases and the V segment lost 3 bases, leaving 12 bases of the junction unmatched. The germline CDR1 and CDR2 sequences are SGHTS and YDEGEE. The CDR3 extends over 15 amino acids. The CDR3 DNA sequence: TGTGCCAGCAGCTCAGAGCGGGAGTTAGCGGGGGAGCAGTACTTC. It encodes CASSSERELAGEQYF. Drawing the rest from reference TRBV5-8 and TRBJ2-7, the complete variable domain is EAGVTQSPTHLIKTRGQQATLRCSPISGHTSVYWYQQALGLGLQFLLWYDEGEERNRGNFPPRFSGRQFPNYSSELNVNALELEDSALYLCASSSERELAGEQYFGPGTRLTVT.

This clone appeared once. This chain's CDR3 is CASSQASAILRTDTQYF. CDR3 coding DNA: TGTGCCAGCAGCCAGGCCTCGGCGATCCTCCGGACAGATACGCAGTATTTT. The genes are TRBV3-1 (or the pseudogene TRBV3-2) and TRBJ2-3, with D unresolved. Germline CDR1 reads LGHDT; CDR2 reads YNNKEL (reference sequence). Deletions cut 3 bases from V and 3 bases from J, with 19 bases between. This CDR3 comprises 17 residues.

This chain uses TRBV12-3 or TRBV12-4 with TRBJ1-1; possibly TRBD1 for D (5 bases). V lost 6 bases to trimming and J lost 0 bases, with 8 bases between them. The CDR3 sequence is 13 residues long. The CDR3 bases are TGTGCCAGCAGCCAGGACATGAACACTGAAGCTTTCTTT. Translation: CASSQDMNTEAFF.

The J gene is TRBJ1-3, the V gene TRBV6-5, with D perhaps TRBD1 (5 bases). Trimming took 5 bases from V and 0 from J, leaving 11 bases between them. CDR1 MNHEY and CDR2 SVGAGI come from the germline V gene. This CDR3 has 15 amino acids. The chain's CDR3 is CASSTGRNSGNTIYF. The CDR3 region has the DNA TGTGCCAGCAGTACAGGACGCAACTCTGGAAACACCATATATTTT.

This chain joins TRBV19 and TRBJ2-1, with 8 positions matching TRBD2. The CDR3 loop spans 15 amino acids. Losses at the gene ends were 7 bases for V and 6 bases for J; bases not matched to a gene: 11. The germline CDR1 and CDR2 sequences are LNHDA and SQIVND (reference sequence). The CDR3 bases are TGTGCCAGTAAGGTGGTAGCGGGACGAAGCAATGAGCAGTTCTTC. Protein: CASKVVAGRSNEQFF. The full variable domain, with the rest looked up from reference TRBV19 and TRBJ2-1, is DGGITQSPKYLFRKEGQNVTLSCEQNLNHDAMYWYRQDPGQGLRLIYYSQIVNDFQKGDIAEGYSVSREKKESFPLTVTSAQKNPTAFYLCASKVVAGRSNEQFFGPGTRLTVL.

This clone was detected a few times. The V gene is TRBV6-1, the J gene TRBJ2-7; perhaps TRBD1 as D (5 bases). Germline-derived CDR1 and CDR2 are MNHNS and SASEGT. Deletions cut 1 base from V and 1 base from J, with 11 bases between. This CDR3 contains 15 residues. CDR3 protein: CASSEVGLGSYEQYF. The CDR3 coding sequence is TGTGCCAGCAGTGAAGTGGGGCTGGGATCCTACGAGCAGTACTTC.

The chain is built from TRBV18 and TRBJ1-2; no definite D call. The CDR3 is 15 amino acids. Per the germline V gene, CDR1 is KGHSH and CDR2 is LQKENI. V was cut by 3 bases and J by 6 bases, with 17 bases left in between. The CDR3 protein is CASSPTPAGSHGYTF. CDR3 nucleotides: TGTGCCAGCTCACCGACACCGGCCGGAAGTCATGGCTACACCTTC.

The V and J genes are TRBV11-3 and TRBJ2-3; 7 positions agree with TRBD2. The CDR3 extends over 16 amino acids. Germline trimming cut 1 base from V and 6 bases from J; bases unmatched to any gene: 10. The germline V gene has CDR1 SGHNT and CDR2 YENEEA. CDR3: CASSLVWTSDLDTQYF. Written as DNA, the CDR3 is TGTGCCAGCAGCTTAGTCTGGACTAGTGATTTGGATACGCAGTATTTT.

The chain recombines TRBV4-1 with TRBJ2-7; D gene ambiguous. Per the germline V gene, CDR1 is MGHRA and CDR2 is YSYEKL. The length of the CDR3 is 14 residues. V shed 4 bases and J shed 0 bases, with 10 bases lying between them. The CDR3 loop is CASSRSLSSYEQYF. In DNA form, the CDR3 reads TGCGCCAGCAGCCGTAGCTTGAGCTCCTACGAGCAGTACTTC.

This clone was seen a few times. This chain connects TRBV19 to TRBJ2-1, with D maybe TRBD1 (5 bases). V was trimmed by 0 bases and J by 7 bases, leaving 7 bases between them. Germline V lookup: CDR1 LNHDA, CDR2 SQIVND (reference sequence). CDR3 size: 13 residues. The CDR3 DNA is TGTGCCAGTAGTATAGACAGGGTGAATGAGCAGTTCTTC. Translating it yields CASSIDRVNEQFF.

The genes are TRBV30 and TRBJ2-3; 8 bases match TRBD1. Germline V CDR1 and CDR2: GTSNPN, SVGIG (reference sequence). The junction had 5 bases not matched to a gene; V was cut back by 2 bases and J by 1 base. The length of the CDR3 is 15 residues. The CDR3 spells CAWSPGRGRTDTQYF. The CDR3 DNA is TGTGCCTGGAGTCCGGGCAGGGGGCGCACAGATACGCAGTATTTT.

This sequence joins TRBV10-3 and TRBJ1-3, with a weak D call TRBD1 (6 bases). Germline V lookup: CDR1 ENHRY, CDR2 SYGVKD. The CDR3 has 14 residues. The V and J ends lost 7 bases and 4 bases respectively, with 14 bases between them. CDR3 coding DNA: TGTGCCATCAACAGGGTACCCGGGGGAAACACCATATATTTT. This codes for CAINRVPGGNTIYF.

The V call is TRBV19, the J call TRBJ2-4; D ambiguous. The length of the CDR3 is 14 residues. V dropped 3 bases and J dropped 0 bases, with 6 bases sitting between them. Germline-derived CDR1 and CDR2 are LNHDA and SQIVND (reference sequence). CDR3 residues: CASSMSVAKNIQYF. CDR3 nucleotides: TGTGCCAGTAGTATGTCGGTAGCCAAAAACATTCAGTACTTC.